These 21 T cell receptor beta chains originate from one sample sequenced in a study of control samples from healthy donors and cancer patients. The protocol was immunoSEQ multiplex PCR, while the TCRdb copy is restricted to in-frame clones and leaves out a portion. In the table there are around 200,000 clones, over 85% of which are singletons. Sequenced: blood. These receptors all come from a man aged 18 to 35 in good health.

J is TRBJ1-2 and V is TRBV5-1; maybe TRBD1 (6 bases). The germline CDR1 and CDR2 sequences are SGHRS and YFSETQ. V dropped 2 bases and J dropped 4 bases, with 9 bases sitting between them. The CDR3 loop spans 13 amino acids. The CDR3 reads CASSFEGGYGYTF. The DNA for the CDR3 is TGCGCCAGCAGCTTTGAGGGGGGCTATGGCTACACCTTC.

This clone occurred once. Here the CDR3 reads CASSLRTGNQYF. The CDR3 DNA follows: TGTGCCAGCAGTTTGAGAACAGGGAACCAGTATTTT. V usage is TRBV28 and J usage is TRBJ2-3; D perhaps matches TRBD1 (6 bases). The CDR3 contains 12 residues. Trimming cost V 3 bases and J 12 bases, with 13 bases left between them. Germline CDR1 MDHEN, CDR2 SYDVKM.

A single count supports this clone. This chain connects TRBV2 to TRBJ2-4; perhaps TRBD2 as D (6 bases). Trimming took 0 bases from V and 10 from J, leaving 7 bases between them. Germline CDR1 SNHLY, CDR2 FYNNEI. This CDR3 region has 12 residues. The CDR3, as DNA: TGTGCCAGCAGTGAAGCCGGGGGAATTCAGTACTTC. This sequence encodes CASSEAGGIQYF.

The rearrangement joins TRBV28 to TRBJ2-1, with TRBD2 matching over 7 bases. Germline values: CDR1 MDHEN, CDR2 SYDVKM. The CDR3 is 15 amino acids. V lost 4 bases and J lost 7; bases outside the gene matches: 10. DNA of the CDR3: TGTGCCAGCAGTTCCCGAGCGGGGTTTCAAAATGAGCAGTTCTTC. The encoded protein is CASSSRAGFQNEQFF.

The rearrangement joins TRBV13 to TRBJ1-3; D perhaps matches TRBD1 (5 bases). The CDR3 contains 14 residues. The germline gives CDR1 PRHDT, CDR2 FYEKMQ (reference sequence). V was pared by 0 bases and J by 7 bases, with 10 bases between. CDR3 loop: CASSLGGETNTIYF. The CDR3 DNA follows: TGTGCCAGCAGCTTAGGGGGGGAGACTAACACCATATATTTT.

The chain is built from TRBV3-1 (or the pseudogene TRBV3-2) and TRBJ2-5; 11 bases match TRBD2. This CDR3 is 17 amino acids long. The V gene's germline CDR1 is LGHDT and CDR2 YNNKEL (reference sequence). V lost 6 bases to trimming and J lost 3 bases; unmatched junction nucleotides: 12. The CDR3 loop is CASSPWGGSGGEETQYF. The CDR3 DNA reads as TGTGCCAGCAGTCCCTGGGGTGGTAGCGGGGGGGAAGAGACCCAGTACTTC.

The rearrangement uses TRBV19 and TRBJ1-2, with 9 bases lining up with TRBD1. There are 16 residues in the CDR3. Germline V lookup: CDR1 LNHDA, CDR2 SQIVND (reference sequence). V lost 0 bases, J lost 2 bases, and 4 bases stayed unmatched. CDR3 sequence (DNA): TGTGCCAGTAGTATAGAAACGGGACAGGGCAACTATGGCTACACCTTC. As protein: CASSIETGQGNYGYTF.

The chain is built from TRBV2 and TRBJ1-1, with 7 bases fitting TRBD1. This CDR3 contains 13 residues. With V trimmed by 6 bases and J by 5 bases, 6 bases remained unmatched. Per germline, CDR1 SNHLY and CDR2 FYNNEI. In DNA form, the CDR3 reads TGTGCCAGCAGCTCGGACAGGAGGACTGAAGCTTTCTTT. Residues: CASSSDRRTEAFF.

Points on this clone: The sample holds other DNA sequences that translate to the same CDR3. The chain combines TRBV28 with TRBJ1-1; no firm D call. Trimming removed 6 bases at V and 0 bases at J, with 5 bases between. Germline loops: CDR1 MDHEN, CDR2 SYDVKM. The CDR3 is made up of 12 amino acids. The CDR3, as DNA: TGTGCCAGCAGCCTTATGAACACTGAAGCTTTCTTT. Amino acids: CASSLMNTEAFF.

This chain uses TRBV28 with TRBJ2-7; 7 positions agree with TRBD2. V was clipped by 6 bases and J by 2 bases; unmatched bases: 4. Germline CDR1 is MDHEN and CDR2 is SYDVKM. This CDR3 is 13 amino acids long. DNA for the CDR3: TGTGCCAGCAGCGATCGGGGGGCCTACGAGCAGTACTTC. It codes for CASSDRGAYEQYF.

The chain employs TRBV15 and TRBJ1-5; tentatively, D is TRBD1 (5 bases). Trimming left V 1 base short and J 0 bases short, with 10 bases between. The CDR3 is made up of 16 amino acids. CDR1 and CDR2 from the germline V gene are LNHNV and YYDKDF (reference sequence). This CDR3 reads CATSRVKDISNQPQHF. The DNA for the CDR3 is TGTGCCACCAGCAGAGTAAAGGACATTAGCAATCAGCCCCAGCATTTT.

The chain joins TRBV19 to TRBJ2-1; 9 bases agree with TRBD2. Germline assignment: CDR1 LNHDA and CDR2 SQIVND (reference sequence). Losses at the gene ends were 5 bases for V and 7 bases for J; bases not matched to a gene: 12. CDR3 length: 16 amino acids. The CDR3 protein is CASSRAQAGGGNEQFF. The CDR3, as DNA: TGTGCCAGTAGTCGGGCCCAAGCGGGGGGAGGTAATGAGCAGTTCTTC.

This sequence joins TRBV5-6 and TRBJ2-3, with 10 bases matching TRBD2. Trimming cost V 1 base and J 1 base; bases outside gene matches: 0. The CDR3 contains 15 residues. From germline, CDR1 is SGHDT and CDR2 YYEEEE. CDR3 sequence: CASSLTSGGTDTQYF. Written as DNA, the CDR3 is TGTGCCAGCAGCTTGACTAGCGGGGGCACAGATACGCAGTATTTT. Filled out from reference TRBV5-6 and TRBJ2-3, the complete variable domain reads DAGVTQSPTHLIKTRGQQVTLRCSPKSGHDTVSWYQQALGQGPQFIFQYYEEEERQRGNFPDRFSGHQFPNYSSELNVNALLLGDSALYLCASSLTSGGTDTQYFGPGTRLTVL.

V is TRBV6-4 and J is TRBJ1-6; D remains ambiguous. The CDR3 runs to 17 residues. Looked up from germline, CDR1 is MRHNA and CDR2 is SNTAGT. V shed 5 bases and J shed 0 bases, with 14 bases lying between them. The CDR3 region is CASSPPYMSSYNSPLHF. As DNA, the CDR3 is TGTGCCAGCAGTCCTCCTTACATGAGCTCCTATAATTCACCCCTCCACTTT.

This clone is a singleton in its sample. The chain links TRBV7-7 to TRBJ1-2, with 7 nucleotides matching TRBD1. The trim removed 5 bases at V and 0 bases at J, leaving 12 bases unmatched. Germline V gene data show CDR1 as SSHAT and CDR2 as FNYEAQ (reference sequence). This CDR3 has 17 residues. In nucleotides, the CDR3 is TGTGCCAGCAGCCATAGGGACAGTTTCCCCCCTAACTATGGCTACACCTTC. Translated: CASSHRDSFPPNYGYTF.

CDR3 sequence: CAWSVLGAGELFF. DNA for the CDR3: TGTGCCTGGAGTGTACTAGGGGCCGGGGAGCTGTTTTTT. The gene calls are TRBV30 and TRBJ2-2, with D perhaps given as TRBD1 or TRBD2 (5 bases each). Trimming shortened V by 0 bases and J by 6 bases, and 8 bases separated the two germline ends. Germline V gives CDR1 GTSNPN, CDR2 SVGIG (reference sequence). The CDR3 consists of 13 residues.

This sequence joins TRBV18 and TRBJ2-1; 10 nucleotides align to TRBD2. The CDR3 has 19 amino acids. V lost 3 bases and J lost 0; bases outside the gene matches: 11. Germline V gives CDR1 KGHSH, CDR2 LQKENI. In DNA form, the CDR3 reads TGTGCCAGCTCACCTTTGCGAGCGGGGGGGCGGAGCTCCTACAATGAGCAGTTCTTC. Protein: CASSPLRAGGRSSYNEQFF.

This clone was recorded a few times. The V and J genes are TRBV10-3 and TRBJ1-6, with 8 bases fitting TRBD1. CDR3 length equals 15 residues. Germline V gives CDR1 ENHRY, CDR2 SYGVKD. The J segment lost 14 bases and the V segment lost 3 bases, leaving 12 bases of the junction unmatched. This CDR3 is CAISDPGQGVSALHF. The DNA for the CDR3 is TGTGCCATCAGTGACCCAGGACAGGGTGTGTCAGCCCTCCACTTT.

The chain recombines TRBV19 with TRBJ2-3; 13 nucleotides agree with TRBD2. V trimming: 7 bases; J trimming: 4 bases; junction bases outside the gene matches: 2. The CDR3 extends over 14 amino acids. The germline CDR1 and CDR2 sequences are LNHDA and SQIVND (reference sequence). CDR3 sequence (DNA): TGTGCCAGTAAGACTAGCGGGGGGTCAGATACGCAGTATTTT. This gives the protein CASKTSGGSDTQYF.

V and J are TRBV5-1 and TRBJ1-1; D gene ambiguous. Germline V gene sequence: CDR1 SGHRS, CDR2 YFSETQ. The ends were cut back, 0 bases at V and 7 bases at J, with 10 bases in the middle. CDR3 length: 13 amino acids. In DNA form, the CDR3 reads TGCGCCAGCAGCTTGGGTAGGGATTTTGAAGCTTTCTTT. This translates into CASSLGRDFEAFF. The complete variable domain, with remaining parts taken from reference TRBV5-1 and TRBJ1-1, reads KAGVTQTPRYLIKTRGQQVTLSCSPISGHRSVSWYQQTPGQGLQFLFEYFSETQRNKGNFPGRFSGRQFSNSRSEMNVSTLELGDSALYLCASSLGRDFEAFFGQGTRLTVV.

About this clone: Within the sample, other DNA sequences also encode this same CDR3. This chain links TRBV5-1 with TRBJ2-2; D uncertain. Germline V gene data show CDR1 as SGHRS and CDR2 as YFSETQ. This CDR3 is built from 13 residues. Trimming stripped 0 bases from V and 5 bases from J, with 5 bases between. The CDR3 DNA is TGCGCCAGCAGCTTGGGTGGTACCGGGGAGCTGTTTTTT. Residues: CASSLGGTGELFF.